Reported below is one T cell receptor (beta chain). This clonotype has just one count. Its cognate antigen has yet to be identified. The record has no base qualities; no much larger clone is one base away. Weak support is all one read offers. The data belong to a study of molecular identifiers for immune sequencing clone quantification (dated by TCRdb to 2016 to 2019). Notes on the research overall: In a replicate experiment, RNA from roughly 21,000 or 96,000 naive CD8 T cells was split into five aliquots, four of which were sequenced. This methods study used CD8 T cells to benchmark TCR RNA copy counting and molecular-identifier clustering-based TCR repertoire sequencing (MIDCIRS).

Libraries of naive CD8 T cells were generated from roughly 21,000 to 960,000 sorted cells, with 10%, 30% or 50% of the purified RNA used. On a BD FACSAria II, naive CD8 T cells were FACS-sorted as CD8+CD4-CCR7+CD45RA+ and collected into RLT Plus buffer. Ten to eleven TCR copies' worth of Jurkat RNA were spiked into about 20,000-1,100,000 naive CD8 T cell samples to test detection sensitivity. CD8 T cells were enriched with RosetteSep CD8+ T Cell Enrichment Cocktail and Ficoll-Paque, followed by ACK red cell lysis. Libraries were made using PCR. Reads for this sample came from a NextSeq 500. Bulk TCR libraries were prepared as previously described, using TCR primers listed in Table S5. Total RNA was purified with the Qiagen AllPrep DNA/RNA kit. Before any analysis, reads coming from multiple sequencing runs of the same library were combined into one pool. For the original study's pipeline: Reads were retained only if an exact TCR constant sequence was present, and the retained reads were trimmed to 150 nt and grouped according to their 12-nt molecular barcodes. Within each barcode group, reads were sub-clustered at a 15% Levenshtein threshold, and quality-weighted consensus sequences were built per RNA molecule. Non-functional sequences were filtered out, along with any lower-count sequence sitting one edit away from another sequence. Based on fitting two negative binomial distributions, any barcode sub-cluster with under 20% of the maximum read count was discarded. The public reads were reprocessed in TCRdb via fastp at Q25 and MiXCR, keeping in-frame beta chains. CDR3 protein duplicates are merged, each entry listing the most common genes and DNA. The authors' filters were not applied to this entry. The sample records hundreds of thousands of distinct CDR3 sequences, about 25% of which are singletons. The ten largest clones take up 0.6% to 0.9% of the sample.

The CDR3 spans 17 residues, from the cysteine through the phenylalanine. Of the read, only the CDR3 DNA is kept; its 51 bases are in frame from base 1. CDR1 and CDR2 are read off the germline V gene (reference sequence) as MNHNY and SVGAGI. V is cut back by 1 base and J by 3 bases, with 9 bases in the junction unmatched. What the work shows at the level of the full study, not this receptor alone: In CMV-specific effector cells, clones with more than 20 RNA copies accounted for over 97% of molecules, whereas in naive cells such clones accounted for under 1%. A single cell's worth of spiked-in Jurkat TCR RNA was reported detectable even among 850,000 to 1,000,000 naive CD8 T cells. Naive libraries contained spiked-in Jurkat TCR RNA (around eleven copies' worth), which is not part of the donor repertoire. The sizes of highly expanded clones could end up underestimated when identical TCR molecules share a barcode. When barcode sub-clustering was left out, chimeric consensus sequences inflated TCR diversity, with chimeras reaching as high as 47%. Modeling gave around 2.7 recovered TCR RNA copies per cell versus 9.5 to 10 by digital PCR, implying roughly 29% capture efficiency.

The sequence was obtained from a human donor in good health. Some libraries in this study had Jurkat cell RNA spiked in. The sequence joins TRBV6-6 to TRBJ2-3; the junction holds 8 bases that match TRBD2. The material sequenced was naive CD8+ T cells from blood, with Jurkat cell RNA spiked in. The sample's cell subset or site label is to be understood as: FACS-sorted CD8+CD4-CCR7+CD45RA+ naive T cells. CDR3 region: CASSYFGGDVGTDTQYF. DNA sequence: TGTGCCAGCAGTTACTTCGGGGGGGACGTCGGGACAGATACGCAGTATTTT.